Presented here are 31 T cell receptor beta chains from one specimen sequenced in a study of T cell changes during pregnancy in multiple sclerosis. Assay: immunoSEQ multiplex PCR; the TCRdb copy retains only in-frame clones and omits some. The profile shows tens of thousands of clones, approximately 94% of them singletons. The input for sequencing was CD8+ T cells from peripheral blood mononuclear cells, taken after pregnancy. These receptors came from a female donor with multiple sclerosis, enrolled in a pregnancy study.

This clone was detected only once. The V gene is TRBV15, the J gene TRBJ2-1; TRBD2 is a possible D gene (5 bases). CDR3 size: 13 residues. Germline-derived CDR1 and CDR2 are LNHNV and YYDKDF (reference sequence). The germline V and J ends were trimmed by 8 bases and 4 bases, with 12 bases remaining between them. The CDR3 DNA reads TGTGCCACCGCGAGGGTCTCATACAATGAGCAGTTCTTC. This encodes CATARVSYNEQFF.

The rearrangement links TRBV6-4 to TRBJ2-3; D may be TRBD1 (6 bases). The CDR3 consists of 14 residues. Looked up from germline, CDR1 is MRHNA and CDR2 is SNTAGT. The V gene lost 4 bases and the J gene lost 8 bases, with 16 bases spanning the gap. Here the CDR3 DNA reads TGTGCCAGCAGTGGGCCAGGGGATAAGGTTACGCAGTATTTT. It yields the protein CASSGPGDKVTQYF.

The chain has TRBV7-9 and TRBJ1-2; no clear D gene. With 3 bases removed from V and 0 bases from J, the gap between germline ends came to 17 bases. This CDR3 comprises 17 residues. Per the germline V gene, CDR1 is SEHNR and CDR2 is FQNEAQ (reference sequence). DNA for the CDR3: TGTGCCAGCAGCTTCAGCGGAACCGAGGGAACTAACTATGGCTACACCTTC. Translation: CASSFSGTEGTNYGYTF. Combining the CDR3 with reference TRBV7-9 and TRBJ1-2 gives the whole variable domain DTGVSQNPRHKITKRGQNVTFRCDPISEHNRLYWYRQTLGQGPEFLTYFQNEAQLEKSRLLSDRFSAERPKGSFSTLEIQRTEQGDSAMYLCASSFSGTEGTNYGYTFGSGTRLTVV.

This chain connects TRBV5-1 to TRBJ2-3; D gene ambiguous. The CDR3 length is 15 residues. V was clipped by 3 bases and J by 2 bases, with 13 bases between them. Germline V lookup: CDR1 SGHRS, CDR2 YFSETQ. The chain's CDR3 is CASSSRSILTDTQYF. Here the CDR3 DNA reads TGCGCCAGCAGCTCCCGATCAATACTCACAGATACGCAGTATTTT.

This clone was recorded once. V gene TRBV6-1 combines with J gene TRBJ1-2; TRBD1 might be the D (5 bases). This CDR3 has 13 residues. Germline-derived CDR1 and CDR2 are MNHNS and SASEGT. The V and J ends lost 6 bases and 8 bases respectively, with 16 bases between them. Written as DNA, the CDR3 is TGTGCCAGCAGCGACTTGGGGGGTTGGGGCTACACCTTC. This encodes CASSDLGGWGYTF.

The chain links TRBV27 to TRBJ1-5, with no clear D. Per germline, CDR1 MNHEY and CDR2 SMNVEV (reference sequence). The CDR3 consists of 14 residues. The germline V and J ends were trimmed by 4 bases and 3 bases, with 10 bases remaining between them. For the CDR3, the DNA is TGTGCCAGCAGTTATGGCGGAGACAATCAGCCCCAGCATTTT. Translating it yields CASSYGGDNQPQHF.

The chain joins TRBV9 to TRBJ2-1; TRBD2 might be the D (6 bases). V was clipped by 3 bases and J by 5 bases, with 9 bases between them. This CDR3 has 13 amino acids. Germline V gene data show CDR1 as SGDLS and CDR2 as YYNGEE. The CDR3 sequence is CASSAGVHNEQFF. The CDR3 DNA is TGTGCCAGCAGCGCGGGAGTCCACAATGAGCAGTTCTTC.

The J gene is TRBJ1-2, the V gene TRBV6-1; D unresolved. V lost 2 bases to trimming and J lost 2 bases, with 6 bases between them. The germline gives CDR1 MNHNS, CDR2 SASEGT. The CDR3 spans 13 residues. CDR3 nucleotides: TGTGCCAGCAGTGAAAAGCTAAACTATGGCTACACCTTC. Translated: CASSEKLNYGYTF.

The V gene is TRBV2, the J gene TRBJ2-7; TRBD2 aligns across 8 bases. The germline CDR1 and CDR2 sequences are SNHLY and FYNNEI. The CDR3 totals 15 residues. The junction had 7 bases not matched to a gene; V was cut back by 4 bases and J by 2 bases. The DNA of the CDR3 is TGTGCCAGCAGTGCACTGCAAGCGGGGGCCTACGAGCAGTACTTC. Translation: CASSALQAGAYEQYF.

The chain couples TRBV4-3 to TRBJ1-2; D is undetermined. This CDR3 is 14 amino acids long. Trimming removed 0 bases from V and 8 bases from J, with 13 bases in between. CDR1 is LGHNA, CDR2 YSLEER, per germline. CDR3 coding DNA: TGCGCCAGCAGCCAAGATCCAGGATTTGGGGGCTACACCTTC. As protein: CASSQDPGFGGYTF.

The gene calls are TRBV2 and TRBJ1-1; 10 bases are shared with TRBD1. The CDR3 totals 14 residues. V shed 6 bases, J shed 4 bases, and the junction held 5 bases outside the gene matches. CDR1 SNHLY and CDR2 FYNNEI come from the germline V gene. Here the CDR3 reads CASRATGGFTEAFF. CDR3 sequence (DNA): TGTGCCAGCAGAGCGACAGGGGGCTTCACTGAAGCTTTCTTT.

J is TRBJ1-4 and V is TRBV7-9; perhaps TRBD1 as D (6 bases). V lost 3 bases and J 6 bases, leaving 14 bases between the germline ends. Germline V gene data show CDR1 as SEHNR and CDR2 as FQNEAQ (reference sequence). The CDR3 covers 15 residues. CDR3 sequence reads: CASSFLGTQDEKLFF. As DNA, the CDR3 is TGTGCCAGCAGCTTCCTCGGGACACAAGATGAAAAACTGTTTTTT.

The chain couples TRBV5-4 to TRBJ1-5; perhaps TRBD1 as D (5 bases). V shed 5 bases and J shed 6 bases, with 12 bases lying between them. CDR3 length equals 13 residues. CDR1 SGHNT and CDR2 YYREEE come from the germline V gene (reference sequence). The DNA of the CDR3 is TGTGCCAGCAGTCCAGGGTGGGGTCAGCCCCAGCATTTT. Encoded protein: CASSPGWGQPQHF.

The sample holds one count of this clone. V usage is TRBV4-1 and J usage is TRBJ2-7, with 15 nucleotides matching TRBD2. CDR1 is MGHRA, CDR2 YSYEKL, per germline. This CDR3 comprises 14 residues. Trimming took 5 bases from V and 4 from J; bases not matched to a gene: 0. The CDR3 coding sequence is TGCGCCAGCAGCGGGACTAGCGGGAGGTACGAGCAGTACTTC. Translating gives CASSGTSGRYEQYF.

The V gene is TRBV29-1, the J gene TRBJ2-1, with 9 bases that match TRBD1. The CDR3 is 14 residues long. V was clipped by 7 bases and J by 6 bases; unmatched bases: 10. Germline CDR1 reads SQVTM; CDR2 reads ANQGSEA. The CDR3 loop reads CSGRGTGIFNEQFF. The CDR3 coding sequence is TGCAGCGGACGGGGGACAGGGATTTTCAATGAGCAGTTCTTC.

As DNA, the CDR3 is TGTGCCAGCACCCTCGGACTAGCGCACCCCATGGGGACCCAGTACTTC. It specifies CASTLGLAHPMGTQYF. The rearrangement uses TRBV27 and TRBJ2-5; 9 bases fit TRBD2. The CDR3 contains 16 residues. Looked up from germline, CDR1 is MNHEY and CDR2 is SMNVEV (reference sequence). Losses at the gene ends were 7 bases for V and 7 bases for J; bases not matched to a gene: 16.

The chain couples TRBV6-1 to TRBJ2-3; possible D gene TRBD1, 5 bases. The CDR3 has 12 amino acids. The V gene lost 8 bases and the J gene lost 6 bases, with 12 bases spanning the gap. In germline, CDR1 is MNHNS, CDR2 SASEGT. The CDR3, as DNA: TGTGCCAGCGGGATAGGGGCGGATACGCAGTATTTT. It codes for CASGIGADTQYF.

V and J are TRBV19 and TRBJ2-4; TRBD1 aligns across 9 bases. Trimming removed 6 bases from V and 7 bases from J; junction bases left unmatched: 4. The CDR3 length is 13 residues. CDR1 and CDR2 from the germline V gene are LNHDA and SQIVND (reference sequence). CDR3 region: CASSTDRGNIQYF. The CDR3 DNA reads TGTGCCAGTAGCACCGACAGGGGGAACATTCAGTACTTC.

V and J are TRBV13 and TRBJ1-4, with TRBD1 as a possible D gene (5 bases). CDR1 is PRHDT, CDR2 FYEKMQ, per germline (reference sequence). Trimming stripped 8 bases from V and 8 bases from J, with 9 bases between. There are 11 residues in the CDR3. The CDR3 DNA reads TGTGCCAGCGGGGACTCCGAAAAACTGTTTTTT. Amino acids: CASGDSEKLFF. Full variable domain (outside the CDR3, taken from reference TRBV13 and TRBJ1-4): AAGVIQSPRHLIKEKRETATLKCYPIPRHDTVYWYQQGPGQDPQFLISFYEKMQSDKGSIPDRFSAQQFSDYHSELNMSSLELGDSALYFCASGDSEKLFFGSGTQLSVL.

This rearrangement joins TRBV27 to TRBJ1-5, with D possibly matching TRBD1 (6 bases). This CDR3 spans 15 amino acids. V lost 4 bases and J lost 4, with 14 bases in between. Germline CDR1 is MNHEY and CDR2 is SMNVEV (reference sequence). The CDR3 nucleotides read TGTGCCAGCAGTTCCCGCCGGGGGGCGAATCAGCCCCAGCATTTT. Its translation is CASSSRRGANQPQHF.

J is TRBJ1-1 and V is TRBV5-4, with a weak D call TRBD1 (6 bases). The germline gives CDR1 SGHNT, CDR2 YYREEE (reference sequence). CDR3 length: 13 amino acids. Deletions cut 4 bases from V and 5 bases from J, with 12 bases between. The CDR3: CASSIWGRTEAFF. CDR3 sequence (DNA): TGTGCCAGCAGCATCTGGGGGCGGACTGAAGCTTTCTTT.

This clone is classed as medium-sized. The rearrangement links TRBV16 to TRBJ1-2; D is possibly TRBD1 (6 bases). V lost 0 bases and J lost 2, with 10 bases in between. The length of the CDR3 is 15 residues. In germline, CDR1 is KGHSY, CDR2 FQNENV. The CDR3 DNA is TGTGCCAGCAGCCAATCGACAGGTCGGAACTATGGCTACACCTTC. Its protein is CASSQSTGRNYGYTF.

The V gene is TRBV7-9, the J gene TRBJ1-4; unclear D gene. Germline values: CDR1 SEHNR, CDR2 FQNEAQ (reference sequence). This CDR3 spans 14 amino acids. The germline V and J ends were trimmed by 5 bases and 5 bases, with 12 bases remaining between them. CDR3 loop: CASSPPMENEKLFF. The CDR3 DNA is TGTGCCAGCAGCCCTCCCATGGAGAATGAAAAACTGTTTTTT.

The chain has TRBV7-9 and TRBJ1-1; the match to TRBD1 covers 7 bases. Trimming took 10 bases from V and 4 from J; bases not matched to a gene: 9. The CDR3 length is 13 residues. Germline V gene data show CDR1 as SEHNR and CDR2 as FQNEAQ (reference sequence). CDR3 in amino acids: CATEEAGGTEAFF. For the CDR3, the DNA is TGTGCCACCGAAGAAGCAGGGGGCACTGAAGCTTTCTTT.

V usage is TRBV6-5 and J usage is TRBJ1-1; D is undetermined. This CDR3 has 13 amino acids. V lost 5 bases, J lost 1 base, and 8 bases lay in between. Germline V gene data show CDR1 as MNHEY and CDR2 as SVGAGI. The CDR3 loop is CASSAQWNTEAFF. In nucleotides, the CDR3 is TGTGCCAGCAGTGCTCAGTGGAACACTGAAGCTTTCTTT.

The chain has TRBV7-9 and TRBJ1-4, with D perhaps matching TRBD1 (5 bases). CDR3 length: 13 amino acids. V was clipped by 1 base and J by 8 bases, with 8 bases between them. Germline-derived CDR1 and CDR2 are SEHNR and FQNEAQ (reference sequence). The CDR3 is CASSLVTEEKLFF. The CDR3 coding sequence is TGTGCCAGCAGCTTAGTGACAGAAGAAAAACTGTTTTTT.

This clone has a single count. The rearrangement links TRBV7-9 to TRBJ2-1, with 9 nucleotides matching TRBD1. The J segment lost 2 bases and the V segment lost 6 bases, leaving 5 bases of the junction unmatched. Germline V gives CDR1 SEHNR, CDR2 FQNEAQ (reference sequence). The CDR3 has 15 amino acids. CDR3 bases: TGTGCCAGCAGTTCCAGACAGGGGGCCTACAATGAGCAGTTCTTC. It yields the protein CASSSRQGAYNEQFF.

This rearrangement joins TRBV28 to TRBJ1-5; TRBD1 might be the D (5 bases). The germline V gene encodes CDR1 MDHEN and CDR2 SYDVKM. The CDR3 covers 14 residues. V was cut by 3 bases and J by 7 bases, with 13 bases left in between. The CDR3 protein is CASSLGQGIQPQHF. For the CDR3, the DNA is TGTGCCAGCAGTTTGGGGCAGGGAATACAGCCCCAGCATTTT.

The chain has TRBV2 and TRBJ1-5; 9 nucleotides agree with TRBD1. Germline lookup yields CDR1 SNHLY and CDR2 FYNNEI. CDR3 length: 17 amino acids. V lost 6 bases, J lost 3 bases, and 12 bases stayed unmatched. The CDR3 loop is CASRDRGEAWLNQPQHF. The DNA of the CDR3 is TGTGCCAGCAGGGACAGGGGAGAAGCCTGGCTCAATCAGCCCCAGCATTTT.

The gene calls are TRBV28 and TRBJ2-5; D is possibly TRBD1 (6 bases). Germline CDR1 reads MDHEN; CDR2 reads SYDVKM. V lost 5 bases to trimming and J lost 0 bases, with 13 bases between them. This CDR3 has 15 amino acids. For the CDR3, the DNA is TGTGCCAGCAGTGTCCGGGACAAATACCAAGAGACCCAGTACTTC. Protein product: CASSVRDKYQETQYF.

This clone was seen a handful of times. The chain employs TRBV19 and TRBJ2-7; possibly TRBD2 for D (6 bases). The germline gives CDR1 LNHDA, CDR2 SQIVND (reference sequence). V lost 5 bases and J 3 bases, leaving 20 bases between the germline ends. The CDR3 sequence is 16 residues long. Written as DNA, the CDR3 is TGTGCCAGTAGTGCCGTGGCGGGGCGGCCTGACTACGAGCAGTACTTC. Its protein product is CASSAVAGRPDYEQYF.